Listed here are 15 T cell receptor beta chains from one sample, sequenced in a study of shared T cell receptors in the human thymus. TCRdb's table, derived via immunoSEQ multiplex PCR, lists solely in-frame clones and lacks some. The table includes hundreds of thousands of clones, 70% to 90% detected once. The sample was also reused in another study, on human thymus T cells.

The sample taken for sequencing was thymocytes. The source is a boy under two years old with a congenital heart defect.

The rearrangement joins TRBV9 to TRBJ2-7, with 9 bases fitting TRBD1. The V gene end was trimmed by 4 bases and the J gene end by 6 bases; junction bases not matched to a gene: 5. This CDR3 has 13 residues. The germline V gene encodes CDR1 SGDLS and CDR2 YYNGEE. CDR3 nucleotide sequence: TGTGCCAGCAGCACCCGACAGGGGGGCGAGCAGTACTTC. Translation gives CASSTRQGGEQYF. Full variable domain (missing parts from reference TRBV9 and TRBJ2-7): DSGVTQTPKHLITATGQRVTLRCSPRSGDLSVYWYQQSLDQGLQFLIQYYNGEERAKGNILERFSAQQFPDLHSELNLSSLELGDSALYFCASSTRQGGEQYFGPGTRLTVT.

The chain combines TRBV9 with TRBJ2-1, with 10 bases identical to TRBD2. This CDR3 comprises 15 residues. The germline V gene has CDR1 SGDLS and CDR2 YYNGEE. The trim removed 0 bases at V and 12 bases at J, leaving 9 bases unmatched. The DNA for the CDR3 is TGTGCCAGCAGCGTAGGTTTTAGCGGGGGGAGTGGGCAGTTCTTC. Protein sequence: CASSVGFSGGSGQFF.

This chain uses TRBV14 with TRBJ2-1; 9 bases align to TRBD1. Trimming removed 0 bases from V and 6 bases from J; junction bases left unmatched: 12. The CDR3 covers 18 residues. The germline CDR1 and CDR2 sequences are SGHDN and FVKESK. The CDR3 here is CASSQDPGQGEWSNEQFF. The CDR3 DNA follows: TGTGCCAGCAGCCAAGATCCGGGACAGGGTGAGTGGAGCAATGAGCAGTTCTTC.

The CDR3 protein is CASSLGSRRGLAGNSYEQYF. In DNA form, the CDR3 reads TGCGCCAGCAGCTTGGGGTCCCGCAGGGGGCTAGCGGGAAATTCCTACGAGCAGTACTTC. This chain joins TRBV5-1 and TRBJ2-7, with D tentatively TRBD2 (9 bases). This CDR3 has 20 amino acids. The V end was cut by 0 bases, the J end by 1 base, with 26 bases between. The germline CDR1 and CDR2 sequences are SGHRS and YFSETQ.

This chain joins TRBV4-1 and TRBJ2-6, with TRBD1 matching over 11 bases. J gave up 3 bases and V 3 bases, and 13 bases lay outside the gene matches. This CDR3 has 20 amino acids. The germline CDR1 and CDR2 sequences are MGHRA and YSYEKL. For the CDR3, the DNA is TGCGCCAGCAGCCAGGCGGTCCCGGACAGGGGGCTCGGTGGGGCCAACGTCCTGACTTTC. Its translation: CASSQAVPDRGLGGANVLTF.

This chain uses TRBV19 with TRBJ1-5, with D maybe TRBD1 (5 bases). Germline assignment: CDR1 LNHDA and CDR2 SQIVND (reference sequence). This CDR3 comprises 15 residues. The germline V and J ends were trimmed by 7 bases and 5 bases, with 18 bases remaining between them. This CDR3 is CASTDRGFVDQPQHF. CDR3 in DNA: TGTGCCAGTACCGATCGGGGGTTCGTCGATCAGCCCCAGCATTTT.

This chain joins TRBV5-1 and TRBJ2-4; 8 bases match TRBD2. The germline V gene encodes CDR1 SGHRS and CDR2 YFSETQ. V gave up 0 bases and J gave up 5 bases; unmatched junction bases: 19. The CDR3 length is 20 residues. The CDR3 bases are TGCGCCAGCAGCTTGGGAAAGCCGGGACTAGGGCTAATGGTGGAAAACATTCAGTACTTC. This codes for CASSLGKPGLGLMVENIQYF.

On this clone: One junction end disagrees with the germline gene, perhaps due to a read error. Other DNA variants within this sample encode the same CDR3. V usage is TRBV6-1 and J usage is TRBJ1-6; TRBD1 matches 7 bases. The CDR3 sequence is 14 residues long. Germline lookup yields CDR1 MNHNS and CDR2 SASEGT. The CDR3 here is CASSETGNNSPLHF. The CDR3 DNA reads as TGTGCCAGCAGTGAGACAGGGAATAATTCCCCCCTCCACTTT.

V usage is TRBV6-5 and J usage is TRBJ1-5; 7 bases match TRBD1. Germline-derived CDR1 and CDR2 are MNHEY and SVGAGI. The J segment lost 9 bases and the V segment lost 5 bases, leaving 7 bases of the junction unmatched. CDR3 length equals 13 residues. CDR3: CASSLTGERPQHF. As DNA, the CDR3 is TGTGCCAGCAGTCTTACAGGGGAACGGCCCCAGCATTTT.

The chain combines TRBV28 with TRBJ2-1; D might be TRBD1 (5 bases). V was cut by 5 bases and J by 4 bases, with 15 bases left in between. This CDR3 has 15 amino acids. From germline, CDR1 is MDHEN and CDR2 SYDVKM. CDR3 in amino acids: CASSPPSQGYNEQFF. The CDR3 bases are TGTGCCAGCAGTCCCCCCTCGCAGGGTTACAATGAGCAGTTCTTC.

The chain joins TRBV5-1 to TRBJ2-1; 7 bases fit TRBD1. This CDR3 has 16 amino acids. V trimming: 5 bases; J trimming: 3 bases; junction bases outside the gene matches: 11. Germline V CDR1 and CDR2: SGHRS, YFSETQ. The CDR3 sequence is CASRQGQVQDYNEQFF. In DNA, the CDR3 is TGCGCCAGCAGACAAGGACAGGTCCAAGACTACAATGAGCAGTTCTTC.

The gene calls are TRBV2 and TRBJ1-1; weak D call: TRBD1 (6 bases). CDR1 and CDR2 (germline): SNHLY, FYNNEI. This CDR3 comprises 14 residues. The ends were cut back, 7 bases at V and 6 bases at J, with 18 bases in the middle. This CDR3 reads CASITIRGIPEAFF. The CDR3 bases are TGTGCCAGCATTACTATCAGGGGAATCCCTGAAGCTTTCTTT.

This rearrangement joins TRBV4-1 to TRBJ2-1; the D gene is possibly TRBD1 (5 bases). With 1 base removed from V and 6 bases from J, the gap between germline ends came to 7 bases. CDR1 and CDR2 from the germline V gene are MGHRA and YSYEKL. The CDR3 sequence is 13 residues long. CDR3 loop: CASSQGRGNEQFF. CDR3 sequence (DNA): TGCGCCAGCAGCCAAGGTAGGGGCAATGAGCAGTTCTTC.

V is TRBV13 and J is TRBJ1-2, with D perhaps matching TRBD1 (5 bases). Trimming shortened V by 5 bases and J by 0 bases, and 22 bases separated the two germline ends. The V gene's germline CDR1 is PRHDT and CDR2 FYEKMQ (reference sequence). CDR3 length equals 18 residues. CDR3 amino acids: CASSLEFLTASPNYGYTF. For the CDR3, the DNA is TGTGCCAGCAGCCTTGAGTTCTTGACAGCAAGTCCTAACTATGGCTACACCTTC.

The chain employs TRBV28 and TRBJ2-5, with 10 nucleotides matching TRBD2. The CDR3 loop spans 17 amino acids. V dropped 6 bases and J dropped 1; count of bases not matched to a gene: 11. CDR1 is MDHEN and CDR2 is SYDVKM in the germline V gene. In DNA form, the CDR3 reads TGTGCCAGCAGGAAGACTAGCGGGTTGCTTGGCCAAGAGACCCAGTACTTC. Protein product: CASRKTSGLLGQETQYF.